The present T cell receptor beta chain was sequenced within a study of blood T cell repertoires in COVID-19. Study as a whole: PBMCs, B-cell-depleted T cells, or T cells provided the cDNA or gDNA that made up the material.

Per germline, CDR1 SNHLY and CDR2 FYNNEI. The CDR3 covers 13 residues. V was cut by 4 bases and J by 5 bases, with 12 bases left in between. In the original analysis: Researchers report that nucleated cell counts were estimated from reference gene primer amplification. Profiled with immunoSEQ multiplex PCR; TCRdb holds only in-frame clones, not every one. That table supplies the V and J calls and clone size; D and trimming were determined from the DNA. The table lists about 330,000 clones, approximately 85% of them singletons. V gene TRBV2 combines with J gene TRBJ2-7, with D unclear. The TCR comes from a human donor in a cohort sampled during active COVID-19. The sample was peripheral blood. CDR3 nucleotides: TGTGCCAGCAGTGCGCAGGAACCCCACGAGCAGTACTTC. Residues: CASSAQEPHEQYF. The variable domain in full, with the rest retrieved from reference TRBV2 and TRBJ2-7, is EPEVTQTPSHQVTQMGQEVILRCVPISNHLYFYWYRQILGQKVEFLVSFYNNEISEKSEIFDDQFSVERPDGSNFTLKIRSTKLEDSAMYFCASSAQEPHEQYFGPGTRLTVT.